This T cell receptor beta chain is from a study of STAT5B mutations in CD4+ large granular lymphocyte leukemia. Clones were sequenced by immunoSEQ multiplex PCR, and TCRdb holds only the in-frame ones, with some missing. The sample yields about 21,000 clones, 70% seen once. The CDR3 is made up of 15 amino acids. Trimming pared 2 bases from V and 2 bases from J, leaving 11 bases between. The germline gives CDR1 WNHNN, CDR2 SYGVQD (reference sequence). The sequenced sample was CD4+ T cells from blood buffy coats. This TCR was recovered from a human donor in good health. The chain recombines TRBV10-1 with TRBJ2-3, with D possibly TRBD2 on 6 matching bases. The CDR3 coding sequence is TGCGCCAGCAGTGAGAGGGACTCAACCACAGATACGCAGTATTTT. Protein sequence: CASSERDSTTDTQYF.